The rows below give T cell receptor beta chains drawn from one sample of a study of T cells after yellow fever vaccination. A single record per CDR3 protein comes from TCRdb applying MiXCR to the 5' RACE reads. The top ten hold roughly a sixth of the sample, which has hundreds of thousands of distinct CDR3 sequences, 18% seen once. This specimen consisted of PBMCs, obtained before the yellow fever booster vaccination. The receptors originated from a man younger than 35 who received the YFV17D yellow fever vaccine. The CDR3 runs from the conserved cysteine through the conserved F or W. A D gene is named only where the DNA matches it firmly. The size entry is marked missing in some rows and otherwise reads once, few, many or a size class.

>TRBV7-6|-|TRBJ1-1|TRBD1
CASSTPRGPGTVNTEAFF
TGTGCCAGCAGCACCCCCAGGGGGCCGGGAACGGTGAACACTGAAGCTTTCTTT
>TRBV27|-|TRBJ1-1|-
CASSLGGGPPEAFF
TGTGCCAGCAGTTTGGGTGGGGGGCCGCCTGAAGCTTTCTTT
>TRBV7-2|many|TRBJ2-3|-
CASSLAAGDTQYF
TGTGCCAGCAGCTTAGCTGCGGGAGATACGCAGTATTTT
>TRBV7-2|many|TRBJ1-2|-
CASSLAEGNYGYTF
TGTGCCAGCAGCTTAGCGGAGGGGAACTATGGCTACACCTTC
>TRBV15|few|TRBJ2-2|-
CATSREGGGYTGELFF
TGTGCCACCAGCAGAGAGGGAGGGGGCTACACCGGGGAGCTGTTTTTT
>TRBV28|-|TRBJ2-2|TRBD1
CASSQQGGKDTGELFF
TGTGCCAGCAGTCAACAGGGGGGAAAGGACACCGGGGAGCTGTTTTTT
>TRBV7-6|many|TRBJ2-5|-
CASSLRDVETQYF
TGTGCCAGCAGCTTAAGGGATGTCGAGACCCAGTACTTC
>TRBV4-3|few|TRBJ1-2|-
CASSQEVVAGYTF
TGCGCCAGCAGCCAAGAGGTAGTGGCTGGCTACACCTTC
>TRBV6-6|-|TRBJ2-1|TRBD2
CASFGGGDNEQFF
TGTGCCAGCTTTGGCGGGGGTGACAATGAGCAGTTCTTC
>TRBV24-1|few|TRBJ2-4|-
CATSDDRDIQYF
TGTGCCACCAGTGACGATAGGGACATTCAGTACTTC
>TRBV4-3|-|TRBJ2-2|-
CASSQAPLFGAGELFF
TGCGCCAGCAGCCAAGCCCCGTTGTTTGGAGCCGGGGAGCTGTTTTTT
>TRBV7-3|few|TRBJ2-1|TRBD1
CASSTDRPGTGYNEQFF
TGTGCCAGCAGCACGGACCGCCCCGGGACAGGGTACAATGAGCAGTTCTTC
>TRBV25-1|-|TRBJ2-7|-
CASSEYTHEQYF
TGTGCCAGCAGTGAATATACCCACGAGCAGTACTTC